The present T cell receptor beta chain was sequenced within a study of cytomegalovirus exposure and HLA in healthy donors. This clone was counted a few times. Its antigen is not identified. Study findings and constraints: Earlier analysis found most TCR beta V segments productive about 90% or about 30% of the time.

Primers: 60 Vbeta forward and 13 Jbeta reverse. Measured with immunoSEQ multiplex PCR; TCRdb has only the in-frame clones, and not every one. The data contain roughly 130,000 clones, approximately 8.8% of them seen just once; the ten biggest clones take up approximately 5%. CDR3 length: 18 residues. Trimming removed 1 base from V and 0 bases from J, with 15 bases in between. CDR1 and CDR2 from the germline V gene are MNHNS and SASEGT. As for the donors, each was a healthy bone marrow donor. The chain combines TRBV6-1 with TRBJ1-4, with D perhaps TRBD1 (6 bases). The sequence derives from a man aged 40-49 years in good health and CMV-seronegative. The material sequenced was PBMCs. Here the CDR3 reads CASSEGDISIATNEKLFF. Written as DNA, the CDR3 is TGTGCCAGCAGTGAAGGGGACATCAGTATTGCAACTAATGAAAAACTGTTTTTT.